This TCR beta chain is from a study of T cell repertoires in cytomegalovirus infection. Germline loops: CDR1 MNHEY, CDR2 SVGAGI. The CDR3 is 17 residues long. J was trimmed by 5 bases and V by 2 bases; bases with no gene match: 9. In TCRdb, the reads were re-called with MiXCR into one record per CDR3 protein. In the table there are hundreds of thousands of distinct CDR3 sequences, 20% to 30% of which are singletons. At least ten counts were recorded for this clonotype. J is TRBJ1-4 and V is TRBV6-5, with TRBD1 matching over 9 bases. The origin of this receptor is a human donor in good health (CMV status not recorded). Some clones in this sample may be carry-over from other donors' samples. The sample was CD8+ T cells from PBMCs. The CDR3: CASSYHARTGENEKLFF. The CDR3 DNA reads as TGTGCCAGCAGTTACCATGCGCGGACAGGGGAGAATGAAAAACTGTTTTTT.